What follows describes a single TCR beta chain. Its matching antigen is unknown. The sample carries other DNA sequences with the same CDR3. The unexposed donors gave CD4+ T cells in about 2010-2019, prior to COVID-19. The sample comes from a study of CD4 T cells in relation to SARS-CoV-2 and coronaviruses. TCRdb's copy holds only in-frame clones and misses some; the assay was immunoSEQ multiplex PCR. The table has about 68,000 clones, approximately 93% seen once. Study results and caveats: Approximately 65% of donors had memory CD4+ clonotypes crossrecognizing SARS-CoV-2 and common cold coronavirus spike. Compared with monoreactive clones, crossreactive clones showed significantly weaker SARS-CoV-2 expansion. The assay detects memory recall responses, not culture-primed primary responses.

The CDR3 contains 13 residues. The germline gives CDR1 MDHEN, CDR2 SYDVKM. V lost 4 bases and J lost 5, with 8 bases in between. The sequence was collected from a human donor in good health. The chain has TRBV28 and TRBJ1-4; D perhaps matches TRBD1 (5 bases). Sequencing input: naive CD4+ T cells from PBMCs. The subset: naive CD4+ T cells isolated by negative enrichment. DNA of the CDR3: TGTGCCAGCAGTTCCGGGACCAATGAAAAACTGTTTTTT. Translated: CASSSGTNEKLFF.